This paragraph reports one T cell receptor (beta chain). This receptor's antigen is unknown. Base qualities are not provided; no much larger clone lies one nucleotide away. This sample is part of a study of radiation and T cells in renal cell carcinoma (dated by TCRdb to the early 2020s). Some background on the complete study: Samples were obtained from a clinical trial, in which 15 Gy stereotactic body radiation therapy was delivered to primary renal cell carcinomas and nephrectomy was performed 4 weeks later. A total of some 55 samples underwent TCR beta sequencing, made up of approximately 26 tumors and around 27 peripheral blood samples. Across all 50 or so samples, around 4,000,000 unique CDR3 nucleotide sequences encoding 2,658,974 unique CDR3 amino acid sequences were identified.

The paper's findings and limits, for the study overall: Top tumor clonotypes rose in blood from baseline to 2 weeks post-radiation, then contracted by 4 weeks, suggesting transient expansion of tumor-resident clones. No pretreatment tumor biopsies were available, so the baseline intratumoral presence of clonotypes could not be determined. Effects of radiation dose or scheduling on the TCR repertoire could not be addressed with the single-armed trial design. Tracking of blood repertoire dynamics stopped at less than 5 weeks after treatment, with no follow-up past that point.

The germline V gene gives CDR1 as LGHNA and CDR2 as YSLEER. V and J lose 4 bases and 10 bases, and a span of 14 bases separates them. From its cysteine to its phenylalanine, the CDR3 spans 13 amino acids. Just the 39-base CDR3 DNA is kept, in frame starting at base 1. The time point label here, explained by the study, means: blood 2 weeks post-SBRT. Explained via the paper, the treatment or condition label denotes: 15 Gy SBRT to primary tumor, nephrectomy 4 weeks later. To follow tumor-enriched clonotypes, serial peripheral blood was collected from radiation-treated patients at baseline and at 2 weeks and 4 weeks after SBRT. All patients had renal cell carcinoma with clear cell pathology. Genomic DNA for TCR sequencing was prepared using the QIAamp DNA Blood Mini Kit (Qiagen). The analyses included just those samples that passed every quality control check. Following the manufacturer's recommendations, the immunoSEQ kit was used to generate TCR beta libraries from genomic DNA. To prepare the libraries, a first multiplex PCR with proprietary primers was run, followed by a second PCR that added unique barcodes, and a bead cleanup was done after each round. Each sample batch included a kit-provided positive control reaction and a negative control reaction. The final libraries underwent checking on an Agilent 4200 TapeStation D1000 ScreenTape, volumetric pooling, and quantification by qPCR. Sequencing ran on an Illumina NextSeq500 with a MidOutput 150-cycle cartridge, using 156 Read1 and 15 Index1 cycles with kit custom primers. The pooled library was loaded at 0.8 to 1 pM, and roughly 18% PhiX control was spiked in. Under the source paper's analysis protocol: The vendor-processed data were analyzed in R, and a clonotype was defined as all T cells that share the same CDR3 nucleotide sequence. For clone abundance analyses, frequencies were normalized to the 10,000 most abundant clones in each sample. Public T cell clones, which averaged fewer than five per sample, were removed prior to analysis. A difference in abundance of at least 32-fold between compartments was used to define tumor-enriched and baseline blood-enriched clonotypes. A beta-binomial differential abundance model was applied to find clonotypes that expanded or contracted between blood time points. Tumor-blood repertoire similarity was measured with the Baroni-Urbani and Buser coefficient, and groups were compared using two-tailed Wilcoxon tests in R. Entries here come from immuneACCESS through TCRdb and include only in-frame sequences with V and J called. Some clones fail to appear in such tables; in the studies checked, an unresolved V gene covers under half of the shortfall, and the cause of the remainder is unknown. That table furnishes V, J and clone size, whereas the DNA furnished D and trimming. The table for this sample lists around 86,000 clones; around 85% of them were counted only once. The ten largest make up 20% to 25% of the sample.

This TCR derives from a woman aged 50 to 60 with renal cell carcinoma. In this chain, TRBV4-3 is recombined with TRBJ2-1, and possibly TRBD2, on 5 matching bases. The sample here was blood, taken from a patient whose treatment included radiotherapy and nephrectomy. The CDR3: CASSRVSGSEQFF. The DNA sequence reads TGCGCCAGCAGCCGAGTCAGTGGGAGCGAGCAGTTCTTC.